This is a list of T cell receptor beta chains from one sample in a study of control samples from healthy donors and cancer patients. Only in-frame clones appear in the TCRdb table, and some are missing; sequencing was by immunoSEQ multiplex PCR. The repertoire includes about 75,000 clones, about 93% of them detected once, and over 5% sits in the top ten. What was sequenced was blood. These receptors were taken from a woman aged 40 to 50 in good health. Both conserved end residues are part of each CDR3. Size tells how often a clone was seen (once, few, many) or the class of an expanded clone, and some rows leave it out.

J: TRBJ2-7
V: TRBV12-3/TRBV12-4
size: .
CDR3: CASSFLSYEQYF

J: TRBJ1-3
V: TRBV6-6
size: once
CDR3: CASSRDRLQPGNTIYF

J: TRBJ2-7
V: TRBV30
size: .
CDR3: CAWNTGLAHEQYF

J: TRBJ1-1
V: TRBV2
size: .
CDR3: CASGEGGWTEAFF

J: TRBJ1-1
V: TRBV5-1
size: .
CDR3: CASSLQTMNTEAFF

J: TRBJ2-3
V: TRBV5-1
size: once
CDR3: CASSISGTPSTDTQYF

J: TRBJ2-2
V: TRBV7-2
size: .
CDR3: CASSLGRGNTGELFF

J: TRBJ2-2
V: TRBV27
size: few
CDR3: CATLRRGSSGGTNTGELFF

J: TRBJ1-2
V: TRBV29-1
size: .
CDR3: CSVSIPGTENGYTF

J: TRBJ2-2
V: TRBV24-1
size: .
CDR3: CATSDLQGETGELFF

J: TRBJ1-2
V: TRBV2
size: .
CDR3: CASRIEMGGYTF

J: TRBJ1-1
V: TRBV4-2
size: .
CDR3: CASSLDRGNTEAFF

J: TRBJ1-5
V: TRBV4-2
size: few
CDR3: CASSQGSVDQPQHF

J: TRBJ1-1
V: TRBV28
size: .
CDR3: CASSPGQEGYTEAFF

J: TRBJ2-2
V: TRBV29-1
size: .
CDR3: CSVGQGGGSGELFF

J: TRBJ1-1
V: TRBV12-3/TRBV12-4
size: .
CDR3: CASTQSGPEAFF

J: TRBJ2-2
V: TRBV6-1
size: .
CDR3: CASSVPLGQEGGAGELFF

J: TRBJ1-1
V: TRBV19
size: .
CDR3: CASRRLTDRGREAFF

J: TRBJ2-5
V: TRBV29-1
size: .
CDR3: CSGTGSQETQYF

J: TRBJ2-7
V: TRBV9
size: .
CDR3: CASSVGQQASRYEQYF

J: TRBJ1-5
V: TRBV6-1
size: .
CDR3: CASSEAGGINQPQHF

J: TRBJ1-1
V: TRBV9
size: .
CDR3: CASSVVPLNTEAFF

J: TRBJ1-2
V: TRBV29-1
size: .
CDR3: CSVEPGQGAAYGYTF

J: TRBJ1-2
V: TRBV3-1/TRBV3-2
size: .
CDR3: CASSQDQAAGYTF

J: TRBJ1-3
V: TRBV5-1
size: once
CDR3: CASSLGFSGNTIYF

J: TRBJ1-2
V: TRBV9
size: .
CDR3: CASSVVGAGYTF

J: TRBJ2-3
V: TRBV25-1
size: .
CDR3: CASSEFLTGPSTDTQYF

J: TRBJ1-4
V: TRBV2
size: once
CDR3: CASSVIQINEKLFF

J: TRBJ1-2
V: TRBV5-4
size: .
CDR3: CASSAGQHYGYTF

J: TRBJ2-7
V: TRBV12-3/TRBV12-4
size: .
CDR3: CASSFQGYEQYF

J: TRBJ2-7
V: TRBV6-1
size: .
CDR3: CASTPTGTYYEQYF

J: TRBJ1-2
V: TRBV6-4
size: .
CDR3: CASRESQGFGGYTF

J: TRBJ2-1
V: TRBV6-5
size: .
CDR3: CASRPGAGGGDEQFF

J: TRBJ1-1
V: TRBV19
size: .
CDR3: CASSKDYGTEAFF

J: TRBJ2-7
V: TRBV10-3
size: .
CDR3: CAIGPRVDAYEQYF

J: TRBJ2-1
V: TRBV29-1
size: .
CDR3: CSVERGTGFYNEQFF

J: TRBJ1-1
V: TRBV6-6
size: .
CDR3: CASSYGEKERAFF

J: TRBJ2-2
V: TRBV2
size: .
CDR3: CASKNGQLLTGELFF

J: TRBJ2-7
V: TRBV6-1
size: .
CDR3: CASSEGAGQGRNEQYF